The rows below give T cell receptor beta chains drawn from one sample of a study of human T cells and chemical hapten exposure. TCRdb reprocessed the RACE reads via MiXCR and lists one record per CDR3 protein. In the table there are 370,000 or so distinct CDR3 sequences, approximately 5% of which are singletons. The sample in question was whole blood, obtained in connection with sensitization to the hapten diphenylcyclopropenone (DPC). These receptors were taken from a woman between 50 and 59 years old with alopecia areata. Some clones in this sample may be carry-over from other donors' samples. CDR3s include the opening cysteine and the closing phenylalanine or tryptophan. Clone size is given for some rows only: seen once, a few or many times, or a class if the clone is expanded.

V: TRBV11-2; size: many; J: TRBJ1-6; CDR3: CASSLSAGEYHF
V: TRBV3-1; size: .; J: TRBJ2-5; CDR3: CASSQGTGTETQYF
V: TRBV20-1; size: few; J: TRBJ2-7; CDR3: CSARDARGYSYEQYF
V: TRBV12-3/TRBV12-4; size: many; J: TRBJ1-1; CDR3: CASSPRTGMNTEAFF
V: TRBV29-1; size: few; J: TRBJ1-2; CDR3: CSVEDPDRVGGYTF
V: TRBV9; size: .; J: TRBJ2-1; CDR3: CASSANQGFGNEQFF
V: TRBV20-1; size: .; J: TRBJ1-5; CDR3: CSAPIQGGGNQPQHF
V: TRBV3-1; size: many; J: TRBJ2-7; CDR3: CASSHGGGSDEQYF
V: TRBV5-8; size: many; J: TRBJ2-4; CDR3: CASILPKNIQYF
V: TRBV6-2/TRBV6-3; size: few; J: TRBJ2-6; CDR3: CASSLIRPSGANVLTF
V: TRBV3-1; size: .; J: TRBJ2-3; CDR3: CASSKRTSGIADTQYF
V: TRBV29-1; size: many; J: TRBJ1-2; CDR3: CSVEWTGLGGYTF